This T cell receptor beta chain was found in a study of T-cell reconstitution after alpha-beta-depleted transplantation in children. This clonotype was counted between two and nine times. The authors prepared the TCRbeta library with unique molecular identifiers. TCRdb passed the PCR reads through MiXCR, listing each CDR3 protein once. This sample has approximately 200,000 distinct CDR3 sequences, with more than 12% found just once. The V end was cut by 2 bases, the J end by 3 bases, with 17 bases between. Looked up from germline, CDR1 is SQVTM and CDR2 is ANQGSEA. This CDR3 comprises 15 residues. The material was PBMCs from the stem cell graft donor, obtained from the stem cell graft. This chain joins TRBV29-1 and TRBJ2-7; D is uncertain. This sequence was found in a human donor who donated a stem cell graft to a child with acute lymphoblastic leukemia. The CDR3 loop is CSVESPSGLVYEQYF. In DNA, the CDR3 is TGCAGCGTTGAAAGCCCTTCCGGTCTGGTCTACGAGCAGTACTTC.